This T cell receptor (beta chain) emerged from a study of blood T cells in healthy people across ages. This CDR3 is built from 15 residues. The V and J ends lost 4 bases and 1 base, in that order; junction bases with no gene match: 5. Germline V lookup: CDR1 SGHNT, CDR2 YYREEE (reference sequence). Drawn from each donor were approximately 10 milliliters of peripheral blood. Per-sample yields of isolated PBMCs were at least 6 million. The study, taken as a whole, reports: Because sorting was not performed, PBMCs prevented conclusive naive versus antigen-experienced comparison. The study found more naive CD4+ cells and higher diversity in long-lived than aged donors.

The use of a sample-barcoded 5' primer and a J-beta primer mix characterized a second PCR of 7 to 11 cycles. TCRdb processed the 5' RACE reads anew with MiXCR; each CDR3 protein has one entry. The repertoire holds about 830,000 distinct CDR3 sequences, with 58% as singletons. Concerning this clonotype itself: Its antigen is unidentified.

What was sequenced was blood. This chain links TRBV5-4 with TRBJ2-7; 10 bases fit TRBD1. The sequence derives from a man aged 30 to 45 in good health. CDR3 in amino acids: CASSQDRGISYEQYF. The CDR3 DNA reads TGTGCCAGCAGCCAGGACAGGGGGATATCCTACGAGCAGTACTTC.